The clone carrying this T cell receptor beta chain came up a few times. The target antigen is unknown. 5'RACE primed from the constant segment yielded TCR alpha and TCR beta cDNA libraries bearing sample barcodes and UMIs. A single record per CDR3 protein comes from TCRdb applying MiXCR to the 5' RACE reads. The sample carries roughly 310,000 distinct CDR3 sequences, about 15% recorded once. The data belong to a study of T-cell memory formation after mild COVID-19. General study findings and limits: Pre-infection memory held some responding clones, suggesting pre-existing cross-reactive T cells responded. Shrinking CD4+ clones resided mostly in CM and EM, and CD8+ ones in EMRA.

The V gene's germline CDR1 is MNHEY and CDR2 SVGAGI. The CDR3 has 14 residues. V was pared by 1 base and J by 4 bases, with 8 bases between. Sequencing was done on a sample of PBMCs or a T cell subset sorted from them (not recorded which). This rearrangement joins TRBV6-5 to TRBJ1-5; D is possibly TRBD1 (5 bases). The receptor was derived from a man between 18 and 29 years old who had mild COVID-19 (a few samples of this study predate the infection). Cell type and time point are not known. The CDR3: CASSYYRGNQPQHF. The CDR3, as DNA: TGTGCCAGCAGTTACTATAGGGGAAATCAGCCCCAGCATTTT.